These 29 T cell receptor beta chains share one sample of origin, sequenced in a study of T cell responses to AZD1222 COVID-19 vaccine (dated by TCRdb to the early 2020s). Receptor amplification or capture employed the immunoSEQ multiplex PCR assay. In its TCRdb copy, this immuneACCESS table keeps in-frame sequences only and misses some clones. Where compared with another copy, unresolved V genes explain less than half of these, and the others have no known cause. For this sample the table gives fewer than 150,000 clones, of which 90% to 95% were detected only once. 3.1% of the sample belongs to the ten largest clones. The label giving this sample's time point can be read as: baseline before first vaccination. Sample: peripheral blood, taken on day 0 of AZD1222 vaccination. The receptor set was obtained from an adult in good health.

The chain couples TRBV5-1 to TRBJ2-1; 13 positions agree with TRBD2. The CDR3 is 17 amino acids. Germline CDR1 is SGHRS and CDR2 is YFSETQ. The J segment lost 6 bases and the V segment lost 2 bases, leaving 8 bases of the junction unmatched. The CDR3 region has the DNA TGCGCCAGCAGCTTTACCTCCGGGACTAGCGGGATCAATGAGCAGTTCTTC. Protein product: CASSFTSGTSGINEQFF.

The chain combines TRBV7-6 with TRBJ1-6; D ambiguous. This CDR3 has 15 amino acids. V was pared by 5 bases and J by 7 bases, with 15 bases between. Per germline, CDR1 SGHVS and CDR2 FNYEAQ. CDR3 sequence reads: CASSQRLVGNSPLHF. Here the CDR3 DNA reads TGTGCCAGCAGCCAGCGTCTAGTAGGGAATTCACCCCTCCACTTT.

In the case of this clone: Additional DNA sequences in this sample encode the identical CDR3. V is TRBV28 and J is TRBJ1-1; a weak D match, TRBD1 (6 bases). V lost 2 bases and J 0 bases, leaving 7 bases between the germline ends. Germline lookup yields CDR1 MDHEN and CDR2 SYDVKM. The CDR3 is 14 residues long. The CDR3 sequence is CASSLGQMNTEAFF. The CDR3 DNA sequence: TGTGCCAGCAGTTTAGGACAGATGAACACTGAAGCTTTCTTT.

J is TRBJ2-1 and V is TRBV29-1, with unresolved D. V was shortened by 3 bases and J by 6 bases, with 12 bases between the two germline ends. The length of the CDR3 is 13 residues. From germline, CDR1 is SQVTM and CDR2 ANQGSEA. CDR3 coding DNA: TGCAGCGTTGAGAAAGGCCTGGGCAATGAGCAGTTCTTC. This encodes CSVEKGLGNEQFF.

V gene TRBV7-8 combines with J gene TRBJ1-2; 8 bases are a match to TRBD1. V lost 4 bases and J lost 3; bases outside the gene matches: 10. This CDR3 has 16 residues. Germline V gene sequence: CDR1 SGHVS, CDR2 FQNEAQ. The CDR3 DNA reads TGTGCCAGCAGCTCAACGGCAGGGGGCACGGACTATGGCTACACCTTC. Translated, it gives CASSSTAGGTDYGYTF.

In the case of this clone: A read error may account for a junction end that differs from germline. V is TRBV2 and J is TRBJ2-1, with D unclear. The CDR3 length is 12 residues. Per germline, CDR1 SNHLY and CDR2 FYNNEI. CDR3 bases: TGTGCCAGCAGTCGCTCCCACAATGAGCAGTTCTTC. As protein: CASSRSHNEQFF.

J is TRBJ1-2 and V is TRBV6-1; D remains unclear. CDR3 length: 14 residues. Germline CDR1 is MNHNS and CDR2 is SASEGT. V was shortened by 2 bases and J by 4 bases, with 11 bases between the two germline ends. The CDR3 DNA reads TGTGCCAGCAGTGAACGAGTAGCACCCTATGGCTACACCTTC. Its translation: CASSERVAPYGYTF.

The rearrangement joins TRBV29-1 to TRBJ2-7; 7 bases match TRBD1. Germline V lookup: CDR1 SQVTM, CDR2 ANQGSEA. After removal of 5 bases from V and 5 bases from J, the junction contained 6 bases not matched to a gene. The CDR3 covers 12 residues. The CDR3 DNA sequence: TGCAGCGTTAGACAGGGCGTTCACGAGCAGTACTTC. Protein sequence: CSVRQGVHEQYF.

The genes are TRBV27 and TRBJ2-2; 10 positions agree with TRBD1. The V and J ends lost 6 bases and 3 bases, in that order; junction bases with no gene match: 4. The germline gives CDR1 MNHEY, CDR2 SMNVEV (reference sequence). The CDR3 sequence is 15 residues long. The CDR3 spells CASRSDRGDTGELFF. For the CDR3, the DNA is TGTGCCAGCAGATCGGACAGGGGGGACACCGGGGAGCTGTTTTTT.

J is TRBJ1-2 and V is TRBV11-2; D gene ambiguous. CDR1 is SGHAT and CDR2 is FQNNGV in the germline V gene. Trimming stripped 1 base from V and 6 bases from J, with 3 bases between. The CDR3 has 11 amino acids. The CDR3 reads CASSLGNGYTF. The DNA of the CDR3 is TGTGCCAGCAGCTTAGGAAATGGCTACACCTTC. Full variable domain (rest looked up from reference TRBV11-2 and TRBJ1-2): EAGVAQSPRYKIIEKRQSVAFWCNPISGHATLYWYQQILGQGPKLLIQFQNNGVVDDSQLPKDRFSAERLKGVDSTLKIQPAKLEDSAVYLCASSLGNGYTFGSGTRLTVV.

This chain links TRBV28 with TRBJ1-6, with a possible D match to TRBD1 (5 bases). CDR1 and CDR2 from the germline V gene are MDHEN and SYDVKM. Deletions cut 5 bases from V and 7 bases from J, with 12 bases between. The length of the CDR3 is 14 residues. The CDR3 sequence is CASSPPGPNSPLHF. CDR3 coding DNA: TGTGCCAGCAGTCCACCGGGACCGAATTCACCCCTCCACTTT.

This clone was counted between two and nine times. The chain has TRBV7-2 and TRBJ2-7, with D unresolved. The CDR3 totals 13 residues. Between the trimmed V and J ends, which lost 5 bases and 6 bases, there was a span of 14 bases. The germline V gene encodes CDR1 SGHTA and CDR2 FQGNSA. The CDR3 nucleotides are TGTGCCAGCAGCCCCAACCCTAGGAGCGAGCAGTACTTC. Translation: CASSPNPRSEQYF.

The rearrangement links TRBV29-1 to TRBJ2-3; no definite D call. Germline CDR1 SQVTM, CDR2 ANQGSEA. Trimming took off 4 bases at V and 5 bases at J, with 13 bases between the two ends. CDR3 size: 13 residues. Here the CDR3 reads CSVAQNLGDTQYF. CDR3 DNA: TGCAGCGTTGCCCAAAACCTGGGAGATACGCAGTATTTT.

This sequence joins TRBV28 and TRBJ1-2, with D unresolved. Looked up from germline, CDR1 is MDHEN and CDR2 is SYDVKM. V lost 5 bases and J lost 5, with 9 bases in between. This CDR3 contains 12 residues. CDR3 nucleotides: TGTGCCAGCAGTCCAGCACTTTATGGCTACACCTTC. Translated: CASSPALYGYTF.

The rearrangement uses TRBV27 and TRBJ2-1, with 9 bases aligning to TRBD1. The CDR3 has 17 amino acids. The J segment lost 3 bases and the V segment lost 5 bases, leaving 11 bases of the junction unmatched. Germline CDR1 and CDR2: MNHEY and SMNVEV (reference sequence). As DNA, the CDR3 is TGTGCCAGCAGTACCTACAGGGGGCGAAACATCTACAATGAGCAGTTCTTC. Translated, it gives CASSTYRGRNIYNEQFF.

The chain is built from TRBV30 and TRBJ1-2; 8 nucleotides align to TRBD1. Germline values: CDR1 GTSNPN, CDR2 SVGIG (reference sequence). This CDR3 contains 13 residues. With V trimmed by 5 bases and J by 7 bases, 9 bases remained unmatched. The CDR3 nucleotides are TGTGCCTGGGTCCCCAGGGGGCGCGGTGGCTACACCTTC. Encoded protein: CAWVPRGRGGYTF.

The chain couples TRBV27 to TRBJ1-6, with D unclear. CDR3 size: 13 residues. With 2 bases removed from V and 10 bases from J, the gap between germline ends came to 9 bases. Per germline, CDR1 MNHEY and CDR2 SMNVEV (reference sequence). CDR3 coding DNA: TGTGCCAGCAGTTTAGACGGGATATCACCCCTCCACTTT. Translation: CASSLDGISPLHF.

This chain uses TRBV10-3 with TRBJ2-1; the match to TRBD2 covers 10 bases. The CDR3 covers 18 residues. Germline CDR1 reads ENHRY; CDR2 reads SYGVKD. J gave up 0 bases and V 2 bases, and 7 bases lay outside the gene matches. The CDR3 loop is CAISELAGDPSSYNEQFF. The CDR3 coding sequence is TGTGCCATCAGTGAGCTAGCGGGAGACCCCAGCTCCTACAATGAGCAGTTCTTC.

CDR3 residues: CASRKRGLGEKLFF. In DNA, the CDR3 is TGTGCCAGCAGGAAACGAGGGTTAGGCGAAAAACTGTTTTTT. V usage is TRBV2 and J usage is TRBJ1-4, with unresolved D. The CDR3 covers 14 residues. With 6 bases removed from V and 8 bases from J, the gap between germline ends came to 16 bases. Germline CDR1 reads SNHLY; CDR2 reads FYNNEI. Full variable domain (remainder filled in from reference TRBV2 and TRBJ1-4): EPEVTQTPSHQVTQMGQEVILRCVPISNHLYFYWYRQILGQKVEFLVSFYNNEISEKSEIFDDQFSVERPDGSNFTLKIRSTKLEDSAMYFCASRKRGLGEKLFFGSGTQLSVL.

The chain has TRBV7-2 and TRBJ1-3; the D gene is possibly TRBD1 (5 bases). Germline V CDR1 and CDR2: SGHTA, FQGNSA. V gave up 4 bases and J gave up 0 bases, with 10 bases separating them. CDR3 length: 15 amino acids. CDR3 region: CASSWGRFSGNTIYF. The CDR3 coding sequence is TGTGCCAGCAGCTGGGGACGTTTCTCTGGAAACACCATATATTTT.

This clone has just a few counts. The gene calls are TRBV4-1 and TRBJ2-7; D not resolved. V was pared by 2 bases and J by 3 bases, with 20 bases between. The CDR3 totals 17 residues. Per the germline V gene, CDR1 is MGHRA and CDR2 is YSYEKL. The CDR3 coding sequence is TGCGCCAGCAGCCAATTTCTTGGGATAATTACTTACTACGAGCAGTACTTC. It translates to CASSQFLGIITYYEQYF.

This chain links TRBV25-1 with TRBJ1-3, with unresolved D. The CDR3 sequence is 15 residues long. Trimming cost V 2 bases and J 1 base, with 9 bases left between them. Germline V gene data show CDR1 as MGHDK and CDR2 as SYGVNS. Written as DNA, the CDR3 is TGTGCCAGCAGTGAACTAAAAGGGTCTGGAAACACCATATATTTT. As protein: CASSELKGSGNTIYF.

This sequence joins TRBV27 and TRBJ2-3; D perhaps matches TRBD2 (6 bases). This CDR3 has 16 residues. Looked up from germline, CDR1 is MNHEY and CDR2 is SMNVEV (reference sequence). Trimming removed 5 bases at V and 1 base at J, with 16 bases between. CDR3 sequence (DNA): TGTGCCAGCAGTCCTACGGCGGGGTGGGGCACAGATACGCAGTATTTT. As protein: CASSPTAGWGTDTQYF.

The chain is built from TRBV19 and TRBJ2-7; the match to TRBD2 covers 13 bases. The CDR3 is 17 residues long. The trim removed 5 bases at V and 4 bases at J, leaving 11 bases unmatched. Per the germline V gene, CDR1 is LNHDA and CDR2 is SQIVND (reference sequence). CDR3 amino acids: CASSEGLAGFSSYEQYF. CDR3 nucleotides: TGTGCCAGTAGTGAGGGACTAGCGGGATTCTCTTCTTACGAGCAGTACTTC. The full variable domain, in which reference TRBV19 and TRBJ2-7 provide the parts outside the CDR3, is DGGITQSPKYLFRKEGQNVTLSCEQNLNHDAMYWYRQDPGQGLRLIYYSQIVNDFQKGDIAEGYSVSREKKESFPLTVTSAQKNPTAFYLCASSEGLAGFSSYEQYFGPGTRLTVT.

The chain joins TRBV11-1 to TRBJ2-5, with D uncertain. V dropped 1 base and J dropped 8 bases, with 14 bases sitting between them. Germline V gene sequence: CDR1 SGHAT, CDR2 FQDESV (reference sequence). This CDR3 has 14 residues. This CDR3 is CASSLGDVALTQYF. The CDR3 DNA is TGTGCCAGCAGCTTAGGAGACGTGGCTCTTACCCAGTACTTC.

The chain employs TRBV7-9 and TRBJ2-7, with TRBD2 matching 8 bases. The V and J ends lost 4 bases and 2 bases, in that order; junction bases with no gene match: 16. The CDR3 contains 18 residues. Germline CDR1 reads SEHNR; CDR2 reads FQNEAQ (reference sequence). The CDR3 DNA is TGTGCCAGCAGCTCCGGGGGGGGAGACAGGCTGAGAACCTACGAGCAGTACTTC. The encoded protein is CASSSGGGDRLRTYEQYF.

The genes are TRBV19 and TRBJ1-1; D gene unclear. Germline values: CDR1 LNHDA, CDR2 SQIVND (reference sequence). The CDR3 length is 15 residues. V gave up 3 bases and J gave up 2 bases, with 13 bases separating them. The CDR3 loop reads CASSIMITVNTEAFF. The DNA of the CDR3 is TGTGCCAGTAGTATTATGATTACCGTAAACACTGAAGCTTTCTTT.

V and J are TRBV6-4 and TRBJ1-6, with D possibly matching TRBD1 (6 bases). Germline V CDR1 and CDR2: MRHNA, SNTAGT. The length of the CDR3 is 13 residues. V lost 3 bases, J lost 13 bases, and 13 bases lay in between. CDR3 nucleotide sequence: TGTGCCAGCAGTGAAAGTGGGGGCTCCCCCCTCCACTTT. It codes for CASSESGGSPLHF.

The genes are TRBV18 and TRBJ2-5, with TRBD2 matching 9 bases. CDR1 and CDR2 (germline): KGHSH, LQKENI. The V gene end was trimmed by 3 bases and the J gene end by 5 bases; junction bases not matched to a gene: 4. CDR3 length: 14 residues. The CDR3 sequence is CASSPSGRGETQYF. The CDR3 DNA follows: TGTGCCAGCTCACCTAGCGGGAGAGGGGAGACCCAGTACTTC.